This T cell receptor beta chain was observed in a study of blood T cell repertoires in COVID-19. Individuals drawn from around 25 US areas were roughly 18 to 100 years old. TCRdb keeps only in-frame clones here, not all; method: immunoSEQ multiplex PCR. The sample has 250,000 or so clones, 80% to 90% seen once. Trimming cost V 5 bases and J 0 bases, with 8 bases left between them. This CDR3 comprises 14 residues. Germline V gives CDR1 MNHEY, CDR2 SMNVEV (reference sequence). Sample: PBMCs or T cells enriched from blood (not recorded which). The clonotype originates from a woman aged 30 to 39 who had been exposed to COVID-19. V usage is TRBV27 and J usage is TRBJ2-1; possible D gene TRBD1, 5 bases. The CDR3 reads CASSTGVSYNEQFF. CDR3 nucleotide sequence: TGTGCCAGCAGTACAGGTGTCTCCTACAATGAGCAGTTCTTC.